This TCR beta chain was observed in a study of response to subunit inactivated influenza vaccine. The table lists this clonotype with many counts. Antigen specificity is unknown. TCRdb passed the RT-PCR reads through MiXCR, listing each CDR3 protein once. The sample carries about 700,000 distinct CDR3 sequences, 15% to 19% recorded once. General observations from the study: Authors suggested that a seasonal influenza vaccination recruits few new T cells each time.

This specimen was PBMCs from blood, taken about 12 days after vaccination. The receptor was isolated from a man between 50 and 59 years old who received an inactivated influenza vaccine.

CDR3 residues: CASSDTAAASDEQFF. For the CDR3, the DNA is TGTGCCAGCAGTGATACCGCAGCCGCGTCGGATGAGCAGTTCTTC. The chain has TRBV2 and TRBJ2-1; no clear D gene. This CDR3 has 15 amino acids. Germline V CDR1 and CDR2: SNHLY, FYNNEI. The germline V and J ends were trimmed by 3 bases and 8 bases, with 17 bases remaining between them. The full variable domain, its missing parts supplied by reference TRBV2 and TRBJ2-1, is EPEVTQTPSHQVTQMGQEVILRCVPISNHLYFYWYRQILGQKVEFLVSFYNNEISEKSEIFDDQFSVERPDGSNFTLKIRSTKLEDSAMYFCASSDTAAASDEQFFGPGTRLTVL.